This is a list of T cell receptor beta chains from one sample in a study of T cell changes during pregnancy in multiple sclerosis. This table comes from immunoSEQ multiplex PCR, and its TCRdb copy is limited to in-frame clones, with some not included. The sample has about 21,000 clones, approximately 90% seen once; the top ten hold about 0.7%. The sample in question was CD4+ T cells from peripheral blood mononuclear cells, obtained in the third trimester of pregnancy. These receptor sequences come from a female donor with multiple sclerosis, enrolled in a pregnancy study. Each CDR3 is given with its conserved first and last residue. Fields, in order: D gene, J gene, V gene, clone size, CDR3 DNA, CDR3 protein. A D gene is named only where the DNA matches it firmly. Rows give clone size only sometimes, using once, few, many, or a class for an expanded clone.

d_call: NA; j_call: TRBJ2-1; v_call: TRBV7-2; clone_size: NA; cdr3_nt: TGTGCCAGCAGCTTCGGAGCGGGTACGTACAATGAGCAGTTCTTC; cdr3_aa: CASSFGAGTYNEQFF
d_call: TRBD1; j_call: TRBJ1-1; v_call: TRBV7-9; clone_size: NA; cdr3_nt: TGTGCCAGCAGCGAACAGGGGGGAGCCACTGAAGCTTTCTTT; cdr3_aa: CASSEQGGATEAFF
d_call: NA; j_call: TRBJ1-2; v_call: TRBV29-1; clone_size: few; cdr3_nt: TGCAGCGTCGCCGCACAGAGTACTAACTATGGCTACACCTTC; cdr3_aa: CSVAAQSTNYGYTF
d_call: NA; j_call: TRBJ1-1; v_call: TRBV11-3; clone_size: NA; cdr3_nt: TGTGCCAGCAGCGCGACGAGGGACACTGAAGCTTTCTTT; cdr3_aa: CASSATRDTEAFF
d_call: NA; j_call: TRBJ1-2; v_call: TRBV5-4; clone_size: once; cdr3_nt: TGTGCCAGCAGCTTGGGGCCGGACTACCTGGGCTACACCTTC; cdr3_aa: CASSLGPDYLGYTF
d_call: NA; j_call: TRBJ2-1; v_call: TRBV7-3; clone_size: once; cdr3_nt: TGTGCCAGCAGCCCTCCAGGGTACAATGAGCAGTTCTTC; cdr3_aa: CASSPPGYNEQFF
d_call: NA; j_call: TRBJ1-3; v_call: TRBV6-5; clone_size: NA; cdr3_nt: TGTGCCAGCAGTTTGAGCTTGTTCTCTGGAAACACCATATATTTT; cdr3_aa: CASSLSLFSGNTIYF
d_call: NA; j_call: TRBJ1-3; v_call: TRBV7-8; clone_size: NA; cdr3_nt: TGTGCCAGCAGTTACACCATTCCCAGCTCTGGAAACACCATATATTTT; cdr3_aa: CASSYTIPSSGNTIYF
d_call: NA; j_call: TRBJ1-3; v_call: TRBV2; clone_size: NA; cdr3_nt: TGTGCCAGCAGTCCCCGCGGGATCCTTGGAAACACCATATATTTT; cdr3_aa: CASSPRGILGNTIYF
d_call: NA; j_call: TRBJ1-4; v_call: TRBV4-1; clone_size: NA; cdr3_nt: TGCGCCAGCAGACATACCCGGGACACGCTGATTAATGAAAAACTGTTTTTT; cdr3_aa: CASRHTRDTLINEKLFF
d_call: NA; j_call: TRBJ1-1; v_call: TRBV15; clone_size: NA; cdr3_nt: TGTGCCACCAGCAGAGATCTAAACAGGGTCACTGAAGCTTTCTTT; cdr3_aa: CATSRDLNRVTEAFF
d_call: TRBD1; j_call: TRBJ1-2; v_call: TRBV7-8; clone_size: NA; cdr3_nt: TGTGCCAGCAGCTTAAGGGACAGGGGACCTGGCTACACCTTC; cdr3_aa: CASSLRDRGPGYTF
d_call: TRBD1; j_call: TRBJ2-3; v_call: TRBV12-5; clone_size: NA; cdr3_nt: TGTGCTAGTGGTTCTGGACAGGGGGCTTTCGGCACAGATACGCAGTATTTT; cdr3_aa: CASGSGQGAFGTDTQYF
d_call: NA; j_call: TRBJ1-1; v_call: TRBV30; clone_size: NA; cdr3_nt: TGTGCCTGGAGGTCTAGCGATGGGGTAGCTTTCTTT; cdr3_aa: CAWRSSDGVAFF
d_call: NA; j_call: TRBJ2-1; v_call: TRBV18; clone_size: NA; cdr3_nt: TGTGCCAGCTCACCCCTGATTAGCAATGAGCAGTTCTTC; cdr3_aa: CASSPLISNEQFF
d_call: TRBD2; j_call: TRBJ2-3; v_call: TRBV9; clone_size: NA; cdr3_nt: TGTGCCAGCAGCGGTACTAGCGGCACAGATACGCAGTATTTT; cdr3_aa: CASSGTSGTDTQYF
d_call: TRBD1; j_call: TRBJ2-6; v_call: TRBV6-1; clone_size: NA; cdr3_nt: TGTGCCAGCAGTGAGAAAAGACAGGGGTCCGGGGCCAACGTCCTGACTTTC; cdr3_aa: CASSEKRQGSGANVLTF
d_call: TRBD1; j_call: TRBJ2-2; v_call: TRBV7-3; clone_size: NA; cdr3_nt: TGTGCCAGCAGCTTTCTGATTAGGACAGGGGAATCGAACACCGGGGAGCTGTTTTTT; cdr3_aa: CASSFLIRTGESNTGELFF
d_call: TRBD1; j_call: TRBJ1-5; v_call: TRBV7-8; clone_size: NA; cdr3_nt: TGTGCCAGCAGCTCTGTCCCGGGACAGATTAATCAGCCCCAGCATTTT; cdr3_aa: CASSSVPGQINQPQHF
d_call: NA; j_call: TRBJ2-7; v_call: TRBV27; clone_size: NA; cdr3_nt: TGTGCCAGCAGTTTAAAGAGGGAAGCCTACGAGCAGTACTTC; cdr3_aa: CASSLKREAYEQYF
d_call: NA; j_call: TRBJ1-2; v_call: TRBV5-6; clone_size: few; cdr3_nt: TGTGCCAGCAGCCAAACCGGCTATGGCTACACCTTC; cdr3_aa: CASSQTGYGYTF
d_call: NA; j_call: TRBJ2-1; v_call: TRBV7-7; clone_size: NA; cdr3_nt: TGTGCTAGCAGCCCCGGGGTCTACAATGAGCAGTTCTTC; cdr3_aa: CASSPGVYNEQFF
d_call: NA; j_call: TRBJ2-7; v_call: TRBV4-3; clone_size: NA; cdr3_nt: TGCGCCAGCAGCCAAGAGCGGGTAAACTCCTACGAGCAGTACTTC; cdr3_aa: CASSQERVNSYEQYF
d_call: TRBD1; j_call: TRBJ2-2; v_call: TRBV7-9; clone_size: NA; cdr3_nt: TGTGCCAGCAGCTTAGCGAGAGGGACAGGGGCCGGGGAGCTGTTTTTT; cdr3_aa: CASSLARGTGAGELFF
d_call: NA; j_call: TRBJ2-3; v_call: TRBV7-3; clone_size: NA; cdr3_nt: TGTGCCAGCAGCAGCTACACAGATACGCAGTATTTT; cdr3_aa: CASSSYTDTQYF
d_call: NA; j_call: TRBJ2-2; v_call: TRBV5-1; clone_size: once; cdr3_nt: TGCGCCAGCAGCTTGGATGCCAGGGCCACCGGGGAGCTGTTTTTT; cdr3_aa: CASSLDARATGELFF
d_call: NA; j_call: TRBJ2-7; v_call: TRBV30; clone_size: once; cdr3_nt: TGTGCCTGGAGTCCCCCGGGGGGCCACTACGAGCAGTACTTC; cdr3_aa: CAWSPPGGHYEQYF
d_call: TRBD1; j_call: TRBJ1-2; v_call: TRBV19; clone_size: NA; cdr3_nt: TGTGCCAGTAGTATCCTCGTACAGGGGAACTATGGCTACACCTTC; cdr3_aa: CASSILVQGNYGYTF
d_call: TRBD2; j_call: TRBJ2-3; v_call: TRBV5-1; clone_size: once; cdr3_nt: TGCGCCAGCAGCCGGGGGGGGTTCACAGATACGCAGTATTTT; cdr3_aa: CASSRGGFTDTQYF
d_call: NA; j_call: TRBJ2-5; v_call: TRBV18; clone_size: NA; cdr3_nt: TGTGCCAGCTCTTTACAGGGCCAAGAGACCCAGTACTTC; cdr3_aa: CASSLQGQETQYF
d_call: NA; j_call: TRBJ2-7; v_call: TRBV28; clone_size: NA; cdr3_nt: TGTGCCAGCAGTTTATGGGCCAGTTCCTACGAGCAGTACTTC; cdr3_aa: CASSLWASSYEQYF
d_call: NA; j_call: TRBJ1-4; v_call: TRBV5-4; clone_size: NA; cdr3_nt: TGTGCCAGCAGCTTGGGGGGCCTTAATGAAAAACTGTTTTTT; cdr3_aa: CASSLGGLNEKLFF
d_call: NA; j_call: TRBJ1-1; v_call: TRBV19; clone_size: NA; cdr3_nt: TGTGCCAGCAAGGGGGGGCTCGCTGAAGCTTTCTTT; cdr3_aa: CASKGGLAEAFF
d_call: NA; j_call: TRBJ2-1; v_call: TRBV19; clone_size: once; cdr3_nt: TGTGCCAGTAAACCCCGGACAGAAAACAATGAGCAGTTCTTC; cdr3_aa: CASKPRTENNEQFF
d_call: NA; j_call: TRBJ1-5; v_call: TRBV27; clone_size: NA; cdr3_nt: TGTGCCAGCAGTTTAATAGGGGATCAGCCCCAGCATTTT; cdr3_aa: CASSLIGDQPQHF
d_call: TRBD2; j_call: TRBJ2-1; v_call: TRBV7-2; clone_size: NA; cdr3_nt: TGTGCCAGCAAGCGGGGGGGCTACCTCTCCTACAATGAGCAGTTCTTC; cdr3_aa: CASKRGGYLSYNEQFF
d_call: NA; j_call: TRBJ1-1; v_call: TRBV18; clone_size: NA; cdr3_nt: TGTGCCAGCTCACTCGAGCCTTCGACAGGCTTGAACACTGAAGCTTTCTTT; cdr3_aa: CASSLEPSTGLNTEAFF
d_call: NA; j_call: TRBJ1-5; v_call: TRBV7-2; clone_size: NA; cdr3_nt: TGTGCCAGCAGCCTCGAGTATCAGCCCCAGCATTTT; cdr3_aa: CASSLEYQPQHF
d_call: NA; j_call: TRBJ2-2; v_call: TRBV25-1; clone_size: NA; cdr3_nt: TGTGCCAGCAGTGAATATAGAGACACCGGGGAGCTGTTTTTT; cdr3_aa: CASSEYRDTGELFF
d_call: NA; j_call: TRBJ1-1; v_call: TRBV9; clone_size: NA; cdr3_nt: TGTGCCAGCAGCGTAGCCAGGCTGTCGACTGAAGCTTTCTTT; cdr3_aa: CASSVARLSTEAFF
d_call: NA; j_call: TRBJ2-5; v_call: TRBV2; clone_size: NA; cdr3_nt: TGTGCCAGCACGGGGGAGTCGGAGACCCAGTACTTC; cdr3_aa: CASTGESETQYF
d_call: TRBD1; j_call: TRBJ2-1; v_call: TRBV29-1; clone_size: NA; cdr3_nt: TGCAGCGTCGCATGGGGACAGGGGGAGTACAATGAGCAGTTCTTC; cdr3_aa: CSVAWGQGEYNEQFF
d_call: TRBD2; j_call: TRBJ2-3; v_call: TRBV4-1; clone_size: NA; cdr3_nt: TGCGCCAGCAGCCAAGTGAATAGCGGGGGGGCGGCAGATACGCAGTATTTT; cdr3_aa: CASSQVNSGGAADTQYF
d_call: TRBD1; j_call: TRBJ2-5; v_call: TRBV5-1; clone_size: NA; cdr3_nt: TGCGCCAGCAGCTTGGGTCCCACAGGGGAACAAGAGACCCAGTACTTC; cdr3_aa: CASSLGPTGEQETQYF
d_call: TRBD1; j_call: TRBJ1-1; v_call: TRBV7-9; clone_size: NA; cdr3_nt: TGTGCCAGCAGCTTAGCCGGGACAGGTGAAGCTTTCTTT; cdr3_aa: CASSLAGTGEAFF
d_call: TRBD1; j_call: TRBJ1-1; v_call: TRBV5-4; clone_size: NA; cdr3_nt: TGTGCCAGCAGCCCGGGGACAGGGGCACACGGCACTGAAGCTTTCTTT; cdr3_aa: CASSPGTGAHGTEAFF
d_call: NA; j_call: TRBJ1-2; v_call: TRBV5-4; clone_size: NA; cdr3_nt: TGTGCCAGCAGCTCGGGAACCTATGGCTACACCTTC; cdr3_aa: CASSSGTYGYTF
d_call: TRBD2; j_call: TRBJ2-5; v_call: TRBV4-1; clone_size: NA; cdr3_nt: TGCGCCAGCAGCCGGGGACTAGCGGGGGGGCTCGAGACCCAGTACTTC; cdr3_aa: CASSRGLAGGLETQYF
d_call: TRBD1; j_call: TRBJ2-2; v_call: TRBV7-3; clone_size: NA; cdr3_nt: TGTGCCAGCAGCTCAACAGGGGGCTTTGGCACCGGGGAGCTGTTTTTT; cdr3_aa: CASSSTGGFGTGELFF
d_call: TRBD1; j_call: TRBJ1-6; v_call: TRBV30; clone_size: NA; cdr3_nt: TGTGCCTGGAGGGACAGTGACAGGGGGTACTATAATTCACCCCTCCACTTT; cdr3_aa: CAWRDSDRGYYNSPLHF
d_call: NA; j_call: TRBJ1-1; v_call: TRBV7-2; clone_size: NA; cdr3_nt: TGTGCCAGCAGCCCCCAGACAGGTGGGTACACTGAAGCTTTCTTT; cdr3_aa: CASSPQTGGYTEAFF
d_call: TRBD1; j_call: TRBJ2-5; v_call: TRBV5-4; clone_size: once; cdr3_nt: TGTGCCAGCAGCTTGTCGGGACAGGGGGTCACGGAGACCCAGTACTTC; cdr3_aa: CASSLSGQGVTETQYF
d_call: NA; j_call: TRBJ2-7; v_call: TRBV10-3; clone_size: NA; cdr3_nt: TGTGCCGTAGGACAGCTAAGCCACGAGCAGTACTTC; cdr3_aa: CAVGQLSHEQYF
d_call: NA; j_call: TRBJ2-7; v_call: TRBV30; clone_size: once; cdr3_nt: TGTGCCTGGAGTGTACTTAATAGCATGTACTTC; cdr3_aa: CAWSVLNSMYF
d_call: NA; j_call: TRBJ1-1; v_call: TRBV5-1; clone_size: NA; cdr3_nt: TGCGCCAGCAGCTTAACCAGGGGTAACACTGAAGCTTTCTTT; cdr3_aa: CASSLTRGNTEAFF
d_call: TRBD1; j_call: TRBJ1-1; v_call: TRBV19; clone_size: NA; cdr3_nt: TGTGCCAGCCGAAGGACAGGGCTGAACACTGAAGCTTTCTTT; cdr3_aa: CASRRTGLNTEAFF
d_call: TRBD1; j_call: TRBJ2-7; v_call: TRBV5-1; clone_size: NA; cdr3_nt: TGCGCCAGCAGCTGGGGGCCCCGACAGGGGGCCTACGAGCAGTACTTC; cdr3_aa: CASSWGPRQGAYEQYF
d_call: TRBD2; j_call: TRBJ2-1; v_call: TRBV7-3; clone_size: NA; cdr3_nt: TGTGCCAGCAGTCTTACTAGCGGGGGGGCCTACAATGAGCAGTTCTTC; cdr3_aa: CASSLTSGGAYNEQFF
d_call: TRBD1; j_call: TRBJ1-5; v_call: TRBV18; clone_size: once; cdr3_nt: TGTGCCAGCTCACCAGCCACAGGGGTGGCCCAGCCCCAGCATTTT; cdr3_aa: CASSPATGVAQPQHF